This paragraph reports one T cell receptor beta chain. Antigen: not known. Germline CDR1 and CDR2: SGHRS and YFSETQ. CDR3 length: 14 amino acids. Trimming removed 5 bases from V and 4 bases from J, with 14 bases in between. This specimen comes from a study of cytomegalovirus exposure and HLA in healthy donors. Study-level points and caveats: Most of the CMV-associated TCR beta chains (in a later analysis) appeared to be HLA-restricted.

It was with 60 Vbeta and 13 Jbeta primers that the PCR ran. The table came from immunoSEQ multiplex PCR; TCRdb's copy has only in-frame clones and leaves some out. The table shows 150,000 to 200,000 clones, with around 84% occurring only once. This chain links TRBV5-1 with TRBJ2-3; D perhaps matches TRBD1 (5 bases). The clonotype comes from a man aged 50 to 59 in good health and CMV-seropositive. The sequenced material came from PBMCs. This chain's CDR3 is CASSEAGIPDTQYF. The CDR3 nucleotides read TGCGCCAGCAGTGAGGCAGGGATCCCAGATACGCAGTATTTT.